These 32 T cell receptor beta chains share one sample of origin, sequenced in a study of blood T cells in healthy people across ages. The use of a sample-barcoded 5' primer and a J-beta primer mix characterized a second PCR of roughly 7 to 12 cycles. One entry per CDR3 protein results from TCRdb running MiXCR on the 5' RACE reads. The sample consists of under 950,000 distinct CDR3 sequences, over 20% of them appearing once. The sample consisted of blood. These receptors all stem from a man in his 70s in good health.

The chain employs TRBV20-1 and TRBJ2-5, with 8 positions matching TRBD2. The CDR3 length is 15 residues. V lost 0 bases, J lost 3 bases, and 6 bases stayed unmatched. Germline loops: CDR1 DFQATT, CDR2 SNEGSKA (reference sequence). The CDR3 nucleotides read TGCAGTGCTAGAGATCTTGCGGGAGGAGAAGAGACCCAGTACTTC. Protein product: CSARDLAGGEETQYF.

The chain employs TRBV6-6 and TRBJ2-7, with 7 bases lining up with TRBD1. After removal of 2 bases from V and 1 base from J, the junction contained 8 bases not matched to a gene. Germline values: CDR1 MNHNY, CDR2 SVGAGI (reference sequence). This CDR3 has 16 amino acids. The DNA for the CDR3 is TGTGCCAGCAGTTACGGGGGACAGTTAGGATCCTACGAGCAGTACTTC. This translates into CASSYGGQLGSYEQYF.

This chain joins TRBV7-2 and TRBJ2-3, with TRBD1 matching over 9 bases. The CDR3 length is 15 residues. The germline V gene has CDR1 SGHTA and CDR2 FQGNSA. The J segment lost 7 bases and the V segment lost 5 bases, leaving 10 bases of the junction unmatched. CDR3 loop: CASSAGTGYGHTQYF. The CDR3 DNA is TGTGCCAGCAGCGCGGGGACAGGGTATGGCCATACGCAGTATTTT.

This clonotype was counted only a few times. In DNA, the CDR3 is TGTGCCATCAGTGAGGGAGATGGGGACAGTCAGTACGTC. Translating gives CAISEGDGDSQYV. This rearrangement joins TRBV10-3 to TRBJ2-7; 7 bases line up with TRBD1. Germline CDR1 and CDR2: ENHRY and SYGVKD. The CDR3 runs 13 residues. V dropped 2 bases and J dropped 10; count of bases not matched to a gene: 8.

This chain connects TRBV6-1 to TRBJ2-1, with 7 bases matching TRBD2. This CDR3 spans 13 amino acids. The germline V gene encodes CDR1 MNHNS and CDR2 SASEGT. Unmatched junction bases numbered 7, after V lost 6 bases and J lost 8 bases. The CDR3 here is CASSLPGGDEQFF. CDR3 nucleotides: TGTGCCAGCAGCCTGCCGGGAGGTGATGAGCAGTTCTTC.

The rearrangement uses TRBV5-1 and TRBJ2-3; D remains unclear. Trimming took off 2 bases at V and 0 bases at J, with 10 bases between the two ends. The CDR3 is made up of 15 amino acids. Germline V lookup: CDR1 SGHRS, CDR2 YFSETQ. The CDR3 DNA reads as TGCGCCAGCAGCTTCCCAGAAACTAGCACAGATACGCAGTATTTT. It translates to CASSFPETSTDTQYF. Filled out from reference TRBV5-1 and TRBJ2-3, the complete variable domain reads KAGVTQTPRYLIKTRGQQVTLSCSPISGHRSVSWYQQTPGQGLQFLFEYFSETQRNKGNFPGRFSGRQFSNSRSEMNVSTLELGDSALYLCASSFPETSTDTQYFGPGTRLTVL.

This clonotype was observed a few times. This chain links TRBV6-5 with TRBJ2-2, with 7 bases that match TRBD1. CDR1 and CDR2 (germline): MNHEY, SVGAGI. The CDR3 is made up of 15 amino acids. V was pared by 6 bases and J by 2 bases, with 6 bases of the junction left unmatched. For the CDR3, the DNA is TGTGCCAGCAGCCGGACAGGACCCAACACCGGGGAGCTGTTTTTT. Translated: CASSRTGPNTGELFF.

V usage is TRBV20-1 and J usage is TRBJ1-4; D not certain. CDR1 DFQATT and CDR2 SNEGSKA come from the germline V gene (reference sequence). The CDR3 has 15 amino acids. Trimming stripped 4 bases from V and 7 bases from J, with 19 bases between. The CDR3 reads CSATGETKDPEKLFF. For the CDR3, the DNA is TGCAGTGCTACGGGAGAAACAAAGGACCCTGAAAAACTGTTTTTT.

The chain joins TRBV20-1 to TRBJ2-6; TRBD1 matches 10 bases. Trimming took 4 bases from V and 3 from J; bases not matched to a gene: 6. The CDR3 runs to 16 residues. Per germline, CDR1 DFQATT and CDR2 SNEGSKA (reference sequence). In DNA, the CDR3 is TGCAGTGCTACCCGGGACAGGGGAAATGGGGCCAACGTCCTGACTTTC. This gives the protein CSATRDRGNGANVLTF.

The V gene is TRBV6-5, the J gene TRBJ2-3, with TRBD1 matching over 7 bases. J gave up 5 bases and V 6 bases, and 14 bases lay outside the gene matches. Germline V gene lookup returns CDR1 MNHEY and CDR2 SVGAGI. The CDR3 has 16 amino acids. CDR3 sequence: CASRGSTQGKGDTQYF. CDR3 sequence (DNA): TGTGCCAGCAGAGGTAGTACACAGGGGAAGGGAGATACGCAGTATTTT.

This clonotype has just a few counts. The chain couples TRBV20-1 to TRBJ2-1; TRBD2 agrees at 9 bases. The germline gives CDR1 DFQATT, CDR2 SNEGSKA (reference sequence). CDR3 length: 15 residues. After removal of 5 bases from V and 4 bases from J, the junction contained 9 bases not matched to a gene. CDR3 sequence (DNA): TGCAGTGCTGACCCGAGACTAGCGGAATACAATGAGCAGTTCTTC. Protein product: CSADPRLAEYNEQFF.

The chain combines TRBV18 with TRBJ2-7; TRBD1 agrees at 10 bases. The CDR3 totals 13 residues. In germline, CDR1 is KGHSH, CDR2 LQKENI. J was trimmed by 5 bases and V by 5 bases; bases with no gene match: 3. CDR3 sequence reads: CASSGQGVDEQYV. CDR3 nucleotides: TGTGCCAGCTCAGGACAGGGGGTTGACGAGCAGTACGTC.

V is TRBV6-5 and J is TRBJ2-1; no reliable D call. Trimming pared 5 bases from V and 0 bases from J, leaving 8 bases between. This CDR3 has 14 amino acids. CDR1 and CDR2 (germline): MNHEY, SVGAGI. CDR3 DNA sequence: TGTGCCAGCAGTGACTTAAGCTCCTACAATGAGCAGTTCTTC. Translated, it gives CASSDLSSYNEQFF.

This clonotype was picked up a small number of times. This is likely a read error, given that the CDR3 carries no conserved phenylalanine or tryptophan at its end. The CDR3 DNA follows: TGTGCCAGCAGGGCCGAGGGCGCAGAGGAGCAGTACGTC. Its protein product is CASRAEGAEEQYV. The rearrangement joins TRBV7-9 to TRBJ2-5; D may be TRBD2 (5 bases). Trimming took off 6 bases at V and 11 bases at J, with 19 bases between the two ends. The CDR3 sequence is 13 residues long. Germline V gene lookup returns CDR1 SEHNR and CDR2 FQNEAQ (reference sequence).

The V and J genes are TRBV28 and TRBJ2-6; D might be TRBD1 (6 bases). The CDR3 has 16 residues. Trimming took 6 bases from V and 4 from J, leaving 16 bases between them. Germline V lookup: CDR1 MDHEN, CDR2 SYDVKM. DNA for the CDR3: TGTGCCAGCAGCATTGAGAGGGGGTACGGGGCCAACGTCCTGACTTTC. It is translated as CASSIERGYGANVLTF.

This clonotype was observed a handful of times. The chain couples TRBV7-9 to TRBJ1-1; D uncertain. Trimming shortened V by 1 base and J by 6 bases, and 9 bases separated the two germline ends. The CDR3 contains 13 residues. Germline values: CDR1 SEHNR, CDR2 FQNEAQ (reference sequence). The DNA of the CDR3 is TGTGCCAGCAGCTTAGATTTATCAGCTGAAGCTTTCTTT. Residues: CASSLDLSAEAFF.

This clonotype was counted many times. V and J are TRBV19 and TRBJ1-2; D is undetermined. The CDR3 spans 12 residues. The germline gives CDR1 LNHDA, CDR2 SQIVND (reference sequence). With 3 bases removed from V and 0 bases from J, the gap between germline ends came to 2 bases. The CDR3 sequence: CASSIANYGYTF. For the CDR3, the DNA is TGTGCCAGTAGTATCGCTAACTATGGCTACACCTTC.

This clonotype was seen a few times. The chain links TRBV7-8 to TRBJ1-4; D is possibly TRBD1 (5 bases). Per the germline V gene, CDR1 is SGHVS and CDR2 is FQNEAQ. The CDR3 is 13 residues long. V was pared by 4 bases and J by 10 bases, with 13 bases between. This CDR3 reads CASSSGPGGKLFF. CDR3 coding DNA: TGTGCCAGCAGCTCGGGACCAGGAGGAAAACTGTTTTTT.

About this clonotype itself: One junction end does not reproduce the germline sequence, and a read error may be involved. J is TRBJ1-4 and V is TRBV20-1; 9 nucleotides match TRBD1. The CDR3 is 18 amino acids. Germline V lookup: CDR1 DFQATT, CDR2 SNEGSKA (reference sequence). CDR3 sequence (DNA): TGCAGTGCTAGGATCCCCTTGGGACAGGGCCGATTTAATGAAAAACTGATTTTT. Amino acid sequence: CSARIPLGQGRFNEKLIF.

This clonotype was detected only a few times. The V and J genes are TRBV28 and TRBJ1-2; TRBD1 is a possible D gene (5 bases). Germline V lookup: CDR1 MDHEN, CDR2 SYDVKM. Deletions cut 3 bases from V and 6 bases from J, with 14 bases between. This CDR3 contains 14 residues. The CDR3 region is CASSFGTVRDGYTF. Here the CDR3 DNA reads TGTGCCAGCAGTTTCGGGACGGTTAGAGATGGCTACACCTTC.

The genes are TRBV24-1 and TRBJ1-2; D is uncertain. The CDR3 is 12 residues long. V lost 1 base and J lost 14, with 13 bases in between. Germline CDR1 KGHDR, CDR2 SFDVKD. CDR3 nucleotide sequence: TGTGCCACCAGTGATTTAAGTCTGGTTTTAACCTTC. Protein product: CATSDLSLVLTF.

In its sample, this clonotype was seen a few times. The chain joins TRBV7-9 to TRBJ2-3; D is ambiguous. This CDR3 region has 15 residues. Germline values: CDR1 SEHNR, CDR2 FQNEAQ (reference sequence). Trimming took 5 bases from V and 5 from J, leaving 17 bases between them. CDR3 nucleotides: TGTGCCAGCAGCCCTCGGTGGGGAACAGAAGATACGCAGTATTTT. Translation gives CASSPRWGTEDTQYF.

This clonotype was counted many times. The J gene is TRBJ2-5, the V gene TRBV20-1; D call uncertain. Trimming took off 3 bases at V and 3 bases at J, with 5 bases between the two ends. The CDR3 runs 11 residues. In germline, CDR1 is DFQATT, CDR2 SNEGSKA (reference sequence). The CDR3 region is CSASSEETQYF. DNA of the CDR3: TGCAGTGCTAGTTCGGAAGAGACCCAGTACTTC.

The chain joins TRBV6-5 to TRBJ2-5; TRBD1 might be the D (5 bases). CDR3 size: 13 residues. Trimming took off 8 bases at V and 2 bases at J, with 12 bases between the two ends. The germline CDR1 and CDR2 sequences are MNHEY and SVGAGI. The CDR3 reads CASGRRAQETQYF. CDR3 bases: TGTGCCAGCGGACGCAGGGCTCAAGAGACCCAGTACTTC.

The V gene is TRBV24-1, the J gene TRBJ2-1; D gene ambiguous. The DNA end is more similar to TRBJ2-7, so the J call may be wrong. Per germline, CDR1 KGHDR and CDR2 SFDVKD. The CDR3 has 14 amino acids. The DNA of the CDR3 is TGTGCCACCAGTGATTTGGCGAAGCCCTACGAGCAGTACTTC. Its translation is CATSDLAKPYEQYF.

About this clonotype: A read error may be the cause here, since a much bigger clone is one base away. This chain uses TRBV3-1 with TRBJ2-4, with D unclear. This CDR3 has 14 amino acids. Germline V lookup: CDR1 LGHDT, CDR2 YNNKEL (reference sequence). The CDR3, as DNA: TGTGCCAGCAGCCAAGATTTAGCCAAACACATTCAGTACTTC. This gives the protein CASSQDLAKHIQYF.

This clonotype was seen a handful of times. The rearrangement joins TRBV4-1 to TRBJ1-2; D ambiguous. The germline V and J ends were trimmed by 1 base and 5 bases, with 8 bases remaining between them. In germline, CDR1 is MGHRA, CDR2 YSYEKL. This CDR3 region has 13 residues. CDR3 DNA: TGCGCCAGCAGCCAAGGTGGGGAATATGGCTACACCTTC. Residues: CASSQGGEYGYTF.

This clonotype was counted a few times. V usage is TRBV14 and J usage is TRBJ1-1; D is possibly TRBD1 (6 bases). CDR1 and CDR2 (germline): SGHDN, FVKESK. Trimming took off 1 base at V and 5 bases at J, with 14 bases between the two ends. This CDR3 spans 15 amino acids. As DNA, the CDR3 is TGTGCCAGCAGCCAAGGCCAGGGGCGCGGTACTGAAGCTTTCTTT. Translated: CASSQGQGRGTEAFF.

The gene calls are TRBV7-9 and TRBJ1-1, with 7 positions matching TRBD1. V shed 4 bases, J shed 6 bases, and the junction held 14 bases outside the gene matches. The CDR3 has 16 residues. Germline CDR1 is SEHNR and CDR2 is FQNEAQ (reference sequence). The DNA of the CDR3 is TGTGCCAGCAGCTCCAGGGGGGTGGGAGTACACCCTGAAGCTTTCTTT. Protein sequence: CASSSRGVGVHPEAFF.

The count of this clonotype is one. V and J are TRBV23-1 and TRBJ2-1, with D maybe TRBD2 (5 bases). TRBV23-1 is marked as an open reading frame, function uncertain. Trimming took 1 base from V and 0 from J, leaving 13 bases between them. The length of the CDR3 is 17 residues. The CDR3: CASSQWLRAPSYNEQFF. CDR3 bases: TGCGCCAGCAGTCAATGGTTGAGGGCCCCCTCCTACAATGAGCAGTTCTTC.

This clonotype was seen a few times. The junction departs from germline at one end; a sequencing error may be responsible. The genes are TRBV7-2 and TRBJ2-1; TRBD2 matches 14 bases. The CDR3 loop spans 15 amino acids. Germline CDR1 reads SGHTA; CDR2 reads FQGNSA. The CDR3 sequence: CANSRTSGRWNEQFF. The DNA for the CDR3 is TGTGCCAACAGCCGGACTAGCGGGAGGTGGAATGAGCAGTTCTTC.

This clonotype occurred a few times. V gene TRBV9 combines with J gene TRBJ2-5; 13 nucleotides line up with TRBD2. The tail of the sequence fits TRBJ2-1 better, so the J call may be wrong. The CDR3 totals 16 residues. The germline V gene has CDR1 SGDLS and CDR2 YYNGEE. The CDR3 region is CASSASLAGGLREQFF. In DNA form, the CDR3 reads TGTGCCAGCAGCGCGTCACTAGCGGGGGGGCTACGTGAGCAGTTCTTC.